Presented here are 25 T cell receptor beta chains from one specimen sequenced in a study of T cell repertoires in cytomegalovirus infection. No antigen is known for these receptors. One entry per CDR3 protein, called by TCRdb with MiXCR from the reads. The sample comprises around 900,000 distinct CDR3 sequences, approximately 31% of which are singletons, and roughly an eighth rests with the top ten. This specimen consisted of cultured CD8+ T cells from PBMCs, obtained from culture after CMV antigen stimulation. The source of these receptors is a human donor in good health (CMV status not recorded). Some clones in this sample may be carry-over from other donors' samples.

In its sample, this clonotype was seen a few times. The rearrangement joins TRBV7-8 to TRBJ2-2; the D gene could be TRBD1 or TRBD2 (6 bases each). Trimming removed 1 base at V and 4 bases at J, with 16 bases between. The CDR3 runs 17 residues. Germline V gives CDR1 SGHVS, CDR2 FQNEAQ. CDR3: CASSLDPAGGPTGELFF. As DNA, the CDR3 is TGTGCCAGCAGCTTAGATCCCGCTGGGGGGCCCACCGGGGAGCTGTTTTTT.

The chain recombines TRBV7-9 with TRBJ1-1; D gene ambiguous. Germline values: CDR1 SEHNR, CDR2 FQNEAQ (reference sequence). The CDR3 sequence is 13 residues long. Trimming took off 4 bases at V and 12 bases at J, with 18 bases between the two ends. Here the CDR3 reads CASSSPGKQGPFF. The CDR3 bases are TGTGCCAGCAGCTCTCCGGGAAAACAAGGTCCTTTCTTT.

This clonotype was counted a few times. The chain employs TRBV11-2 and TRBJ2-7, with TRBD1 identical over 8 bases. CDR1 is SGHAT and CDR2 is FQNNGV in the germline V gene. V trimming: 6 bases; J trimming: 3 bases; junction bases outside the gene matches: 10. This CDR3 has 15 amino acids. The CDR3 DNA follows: TGTGCCAGCAGTTATACAGGGGGTTGGATCTACGAGCAGTACTTC. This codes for CASSYTGGWIYEQYF.

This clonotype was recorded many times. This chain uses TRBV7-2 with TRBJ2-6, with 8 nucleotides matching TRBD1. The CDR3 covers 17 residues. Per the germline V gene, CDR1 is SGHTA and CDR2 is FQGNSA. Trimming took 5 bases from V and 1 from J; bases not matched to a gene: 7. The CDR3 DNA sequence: TGTGCCAGCAGCCCAGACAGGGGCGGGTCTGGGGCCAACGTCCTGACTTTC. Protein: CASSPDRGGSGANVLTF.

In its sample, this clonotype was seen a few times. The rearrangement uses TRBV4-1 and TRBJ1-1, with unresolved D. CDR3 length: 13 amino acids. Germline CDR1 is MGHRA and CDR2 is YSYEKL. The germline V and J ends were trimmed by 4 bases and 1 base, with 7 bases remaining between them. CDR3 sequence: CASSRLPNTEAFF. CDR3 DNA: TGCGCCAGCAGCCGGCTACCGAACACTGAAGCTTTCTTT.

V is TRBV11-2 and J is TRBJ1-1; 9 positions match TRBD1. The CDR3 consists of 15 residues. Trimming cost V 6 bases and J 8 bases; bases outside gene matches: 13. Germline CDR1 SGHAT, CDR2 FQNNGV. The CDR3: CASSPAGTGWSEAFF. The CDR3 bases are TGTGCCAGCAGTCCCGCCGGGACAGGGTGGTCGGAAGCTTTCTTT.

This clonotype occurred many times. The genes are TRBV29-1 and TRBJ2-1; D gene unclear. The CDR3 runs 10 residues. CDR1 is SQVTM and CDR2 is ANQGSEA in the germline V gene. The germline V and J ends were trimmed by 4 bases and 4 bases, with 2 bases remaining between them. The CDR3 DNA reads TGCAGCGTTGGGTACAATGAGCAGTTCTTC. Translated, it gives CSVGYNEQFF.

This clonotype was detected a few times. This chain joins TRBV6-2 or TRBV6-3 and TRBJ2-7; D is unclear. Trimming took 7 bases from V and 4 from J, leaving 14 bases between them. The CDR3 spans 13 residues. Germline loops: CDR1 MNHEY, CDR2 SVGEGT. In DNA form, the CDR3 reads TGTGCCAGCAAGGAAGGCGCCCCTTACGAGCAGTACGTC. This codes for CASKEGAPYEQYV.

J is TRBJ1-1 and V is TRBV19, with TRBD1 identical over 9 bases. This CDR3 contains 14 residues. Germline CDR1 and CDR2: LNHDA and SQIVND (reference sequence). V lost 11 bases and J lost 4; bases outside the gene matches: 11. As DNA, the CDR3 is TGTGCCCTACATACGGACAGGGGTGCCACTGAAGCTTTCTTT. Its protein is CALHTDRGATEAFF.

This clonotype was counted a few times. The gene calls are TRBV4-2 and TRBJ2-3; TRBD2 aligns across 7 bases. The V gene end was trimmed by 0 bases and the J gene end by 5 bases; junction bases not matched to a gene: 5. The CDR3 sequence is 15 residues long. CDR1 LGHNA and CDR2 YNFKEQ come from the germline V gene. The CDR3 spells CASSQEGLGVDTQYF. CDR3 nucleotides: TGTGCCAGCAGCCAAGAAGGACTAGGGGTAGATACGCAGTATTTT.

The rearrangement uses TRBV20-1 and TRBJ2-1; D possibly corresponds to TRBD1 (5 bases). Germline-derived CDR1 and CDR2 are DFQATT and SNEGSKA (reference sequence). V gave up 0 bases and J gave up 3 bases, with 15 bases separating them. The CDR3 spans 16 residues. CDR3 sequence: CSAREPGKGRYNEQFF. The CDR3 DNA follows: TGCAGTGCTAGAGAACCCGGCAAGGGGCGCTACAATGAGCAGTTCTTC.

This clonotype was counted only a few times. Written as DNA, the CDR3 is TGTGTCGATGGCTATGGCTACACCTTC. It encodes CVDGYGYTF. The chain joins TRBV7-2 to TRBJ1-2; D gene unclear. Germline V gene data show CDR1 as SGHTA and CDR2 as FQGNSA. The CDR3 sequence is 9 residues long. Drawing the rest from reference TRBV7-2 and TRBJ1-2, the complete variable domain is GAGVSQSPSNKVTEKGKDVELRCDPISGHTALYWYRQSLGQGLEFLIYFQGNSAPDKSGLPSDRFSAERTGGSVSTLTIQRTQQEDSAVYLCVDGYGYTFGSGTRLTVV.

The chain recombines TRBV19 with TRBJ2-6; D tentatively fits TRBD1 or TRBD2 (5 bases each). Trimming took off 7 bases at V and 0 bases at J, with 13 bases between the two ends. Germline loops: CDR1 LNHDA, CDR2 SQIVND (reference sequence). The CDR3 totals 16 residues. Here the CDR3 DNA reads TGTGCCAGTACCCCCGACGGGGCCTCTGGGGCCAACGTCCTGACTTTC. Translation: CASTPDGASGANVLTF.

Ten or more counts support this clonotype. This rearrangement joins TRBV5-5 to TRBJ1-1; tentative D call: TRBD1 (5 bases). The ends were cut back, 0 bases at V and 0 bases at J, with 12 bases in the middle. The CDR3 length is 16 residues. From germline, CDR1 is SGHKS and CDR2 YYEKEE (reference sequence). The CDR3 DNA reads TGTGCCAGCAGCTTGGCGGGTCAGGGAATGAACACTGAAGCTTTCTTT. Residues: CASSLAGQGMNTEAFF.

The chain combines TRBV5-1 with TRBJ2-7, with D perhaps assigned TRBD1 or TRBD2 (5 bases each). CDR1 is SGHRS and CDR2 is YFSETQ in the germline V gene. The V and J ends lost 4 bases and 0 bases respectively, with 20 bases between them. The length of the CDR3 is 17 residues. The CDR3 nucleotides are TGCGCCAGCAGCCGAGGAAATCGGGACCGGAGCTCCTACGAGCAGTACTTC. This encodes CASSRGNRDRSSYEQYF.

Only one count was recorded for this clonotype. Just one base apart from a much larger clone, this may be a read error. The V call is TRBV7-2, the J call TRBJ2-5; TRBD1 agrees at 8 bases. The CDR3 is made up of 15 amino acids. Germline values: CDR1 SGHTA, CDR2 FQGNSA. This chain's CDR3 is CANSLVGTGGETQYF. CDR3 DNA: TGTGCCAACAGCTTAGTCGGGACAGGCGGCGAGACCCAGTACTTC.

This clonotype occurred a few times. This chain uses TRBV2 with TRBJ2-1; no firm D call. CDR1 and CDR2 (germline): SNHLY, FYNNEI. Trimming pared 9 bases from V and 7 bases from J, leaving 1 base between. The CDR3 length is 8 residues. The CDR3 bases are TGTGCCAGGAATGAGCAGTTCTTC. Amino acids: CARNEQFF. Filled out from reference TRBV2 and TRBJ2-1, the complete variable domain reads EPEVTQTPSHQVTQMGQEVILRCVPISNHLYFYWYRQILGQKVEFLVSFYNNEISEKSEIFDDQFSVERPDGSNFTLKIRSTKLEDSAMYFCARNEQFFGPGTRLTVL.

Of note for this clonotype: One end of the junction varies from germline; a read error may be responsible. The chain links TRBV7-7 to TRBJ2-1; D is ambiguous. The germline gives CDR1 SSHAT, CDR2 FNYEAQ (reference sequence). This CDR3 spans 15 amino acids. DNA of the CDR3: TGTGCTAGCAGCTTAGGAAGGCAGGCCTACAATGAGCAGTTCTTC. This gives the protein CASSLGRQAYNEQFF.

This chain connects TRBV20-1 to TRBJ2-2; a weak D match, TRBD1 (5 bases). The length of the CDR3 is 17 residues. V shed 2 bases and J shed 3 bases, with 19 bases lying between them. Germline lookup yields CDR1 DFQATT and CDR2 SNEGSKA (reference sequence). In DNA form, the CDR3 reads TGCAGTGCTAGATTGCGACCGGGCAGGGTCGACACCGGGGAGCTGTTTTTT. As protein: CSARLRPGRVDTGELFF.

The CDR3, as DNA: TGCAGTGCTCCTCAAACAGGGTACGGCTACACCTTC. Translating it yields CSAPQTGYGYTF. V gene TRBV20-1 combines with J gene TRBJ1-2; weak D call: TRBD1 (6 bases). CDR3 length: 12 residues. V was cut by 5 bases and J by 8 bases, with 15 bases left in between. CDR1 and CDR2 from the germline V gene are DFQATT and SNEGSKA (reference sequence).

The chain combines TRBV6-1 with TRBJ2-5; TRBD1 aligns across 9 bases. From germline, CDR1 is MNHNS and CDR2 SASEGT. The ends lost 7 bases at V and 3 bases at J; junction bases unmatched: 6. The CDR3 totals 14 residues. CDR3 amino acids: CASTHRGLEETQYF. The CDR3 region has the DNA TGTGCCAGCACCCACAGGGGGCTGGAAGAGACCCAGTACTTC.

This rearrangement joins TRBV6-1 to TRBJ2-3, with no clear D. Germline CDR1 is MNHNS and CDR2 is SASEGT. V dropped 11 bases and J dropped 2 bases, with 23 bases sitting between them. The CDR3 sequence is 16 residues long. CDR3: CAASKPRSDPTDTQYF. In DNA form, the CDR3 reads TGTGCCGCGTCAAAACCCCGGTCGGATCCCACAGATACGCAGTATTTT.

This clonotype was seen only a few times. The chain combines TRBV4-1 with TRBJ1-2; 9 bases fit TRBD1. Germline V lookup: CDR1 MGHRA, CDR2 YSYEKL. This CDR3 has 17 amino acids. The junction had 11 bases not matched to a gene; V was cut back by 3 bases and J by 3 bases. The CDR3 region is CASSHPGQGPSDYGYTF. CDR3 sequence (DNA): TGCGCCAGCAGCCATCCGGGACAGGGACCTTCTGACTATGGCTACACCTTC.

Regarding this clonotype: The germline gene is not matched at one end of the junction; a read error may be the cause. CDR3 sequence reads: CANSLWTPGNTEAFF. CDR3 DNA: TGTGCCAACAGCTTATGGACACCTGGGAACACTGAAGCTTTCTTT. The gene calls are TRBV11-2 and TRBJ1-1, with D possibly TRBD1 on 5 matching bases. From germline, CDR1 is SGHAT and CDR2 FQNNGV. The CDR3 contains 15 residues.

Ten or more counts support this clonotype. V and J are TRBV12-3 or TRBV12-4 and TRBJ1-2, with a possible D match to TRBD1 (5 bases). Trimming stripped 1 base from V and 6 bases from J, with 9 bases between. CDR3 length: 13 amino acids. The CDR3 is CASSLGDHDGYTF. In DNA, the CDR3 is TGTGCCAGCAGTTTAGGGGACCACGATGGCTACACCTTC.